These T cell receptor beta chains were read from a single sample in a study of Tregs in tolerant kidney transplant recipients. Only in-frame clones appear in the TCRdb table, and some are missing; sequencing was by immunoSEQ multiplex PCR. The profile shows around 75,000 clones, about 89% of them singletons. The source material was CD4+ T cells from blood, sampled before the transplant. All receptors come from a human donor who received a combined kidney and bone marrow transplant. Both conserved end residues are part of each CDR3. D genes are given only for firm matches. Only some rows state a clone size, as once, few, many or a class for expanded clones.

TGTGCCAGCAGCTTAGGCCGGGAGGAAGAGACCCAGTACTTC,CASSLGREEETQYF,TRBD2,TRBJ2-5,NA,TRBV7-3
TGTGCCAGCAGCTCGCAGGGCTCCTCCTACGAGCAGTACTTC,CASSSQGSSYEQYF,NA,TRBJ2-7,NA,TRBV7-9
TGCAGCGGAGACAGGGGCGAGACCCAGTACTTC,CSGDRGETQYF,TRBD1,TRBJ2-5,NA,TRBV29-1
TGTGCCAGTAGTTTTCAGGGGACTAACTATGGCTACACCTTC,CASSFQGTNYGYTF,NA,TRBJ1-2,NA,TRBV19
TGCGCCAGCAGCGCCAGGGAACCGAACACTGAAGCTTTCTTT,CASSAREPNTEAFF,NA,TRBJ1-1,NA,TRBV10-1
TGCGCCAGCAGCTTGACCGGACTTAGCGGGGACACCATATATTTT,CASSLTGLSGDTIYF,NA,TRBJ1-3,NA,TRBV5-1
TGCGCCAGCAGCCCCGACAGGGGGCTGGAGACCCAGTACTTC,CASSPDRGLETQYF,TRBD1,TRBJ2-5,NA,TRBV5-1
TGTGCCAGCAGTATTTCCCGGGACAGGGGCTACGAGCAGTACTTC,CASSISRDRGYEQYF,TRBD1,TRBJ2-7,NA,TRBV28
TGCGCCAGCAGCCCGGGCGGGGGGACTAATGAAAAACTGTTTTTT,CASSPGGGTNEKLFF,NA,TRBJ1-4,NA,TRBV5-1
TGTGCCAGTAGTACGGCGGGAGTCCCAGATACGCAGTATTTT,CASSTAGVPDTQYF,TRBD2,TRBJ2-3,NA,TRBV19
TGTGCCAGTAGTATTTTAGGGGACACTGAAGCTTTCTTT,CASSILGDTEAFF,NA,TRBJ1-1,NA,TRBV19
TGTGCCAGCAAGTTAACCTATAGCTCCTACGAGCAGTACTTC,CASKLTYSSYEQYF,NA,TRBJ2-7,NA,TRBV6-5
TGTGCCAGCGCCCCTTCGAGACTAGCGGGTCCCTACAATGAGCAGTTCTTC,CASAPSRLAGPYNEQFF,TRBD2,TRBJ2-1,NA,TRBV11-2
TGTGCCAGCAGCTTAGATCGGGGGAACTCCTACAATGAGCAGTTCTTC,CASSLDRGNSYNEQFF,NA,TRBJ2-1,once,TRBV7-2
TGTGCCAGCACCCCCCGGGACAGGGGCCACGAGCAGTACTTC,CASTPRDRGHEQYF,TRBD1,TRBJ2-7,NA,TRBV6-6
TGTGCCAGCAGCGTAGCGGGAGACACCGGGGAGCTGTTTTTT,CASSVAGDTGELFF,NA,TRBJ2-2,NA,TRBV9
TGTGCCAGCAGCCACAGCCTTGAAGCTTTCTTT,CASSHSLEAFF,NA,TRBJ1-1,NA,TRBV13
TGTGCCAGCACCCGCGGCATGAACACTGAAGCTTTCTTT,CASTRGMNTEAFF,NA,TRBJ1-1,NA,TRBV27
TGTGCCAGCAGCCACACAACTGCCGGGTCGGGGGTGGTATACAATGAGCAGTTCTTC,CASSHTTAGSGVVYNEQFF,NA,TRBJ2-1,NA,TRBV4-2
TGTGCCAGCAGTGCCCCGGGTAGCGGGAGGAACAATGAGCAGTTCTTC,CASSAPGSGRNNEQFF,TRBD2,TRBJ2-1,NA,TRBV28
TGCAGCGTTCTTGTAACTAGCGGGAGGTATTGGGGCTCCGAGCAGTACTTC,CSVLVTSGRYWGSEQYF,TRBD2,TRBJ2-7,once,TRBV29-1
TGTGCCAGCAGTGGTGAAGCGGGCTCGAACACCGGGGAGCTGTTTTTT,CASSGEAGSNTGELFF,NA,TRBJ2-2,NA,TRBV6-4
TGTGCCAGCAGCCCTGACGAGGGCGGTATAGCTTTCTTT,CASSPDEGGIAFF,NA,TRBJ1-1,NA,TRBV5-4
TGCAGCGTTGACGGGACAGGGGGCGGGGAGCTGTTTTTT,CSVDGTGGGELFF,TRBD1,TRBJ2-2,NA,TRBV29-1
TGTGCCAGCAGCCTCCAGGGGTTGGTTGAAAAACTGTTTTTT,CASSLQGLVEKLFF,NA,TRBJ1-4,NA,TRBV28
TGTGCCAGCAGTTACACAGGGGGCGAGCAGTACTTC,CASSYTGGEQYF,TRBD1,TRBJ2-7,NA,TRBV6-5
TGTGCCAGCAGCTTAGGAGGGACAGGGGGCTTCGGGAGGGGAAACAATGAGCAGTTCTTC,CASSLGGTGGFGRGNNEQFF,TRBD1,TRBJ2-1,NA,TRBV7-8
TGTGCCAGCAGCCCATGGACAGGGAAAGGAACCGGGGAGCTGTTTTTT,CASSPWTGKGTGELFF,TRBD1,TRBJ2-2,NA,TRBV7-2
TGTGCCAGCAGGGAACAGGGGGAAACCTACGAGCAGTACTTC,CASREQGETYEQYF,TRBD1,TRBJ2-7,NA,TRBV6-1
TGTGCCAGCAGCGACAGGCTGGAAGAGACCCAGTACTTC,CASSDRLEETQYF,NA,TRBJ2-5,once,TRBV27
TGCAGTGCCCCCGGTAACTATGGCTACACCTTC,CSAPGNYGYTF,NA,TRBJ1-2,NA,TRBV20-1
TGTGCCAGCAGCTTGACTAGCGGGACCCTTGGAGTAGATACGCAGTATTTT,CASSLTSGTLGVDTQYF,TRBD2,TRBJ2-3,NA,TRBV5-8
TGTGCCAGCAGCTTATCCGGGGACTATGGCTACACCTTC,CASSLSGDYGYTF,NA,TRBJ1-2,once,TRBV7-8
TGTGCCAGCACCCCGGACAGAGAGGAGAAGCACAATGAGCAGTTCTTC,CASTPDREEKHNEQFF,NA,TRBJ2-1,NA,TRBV5-4
TGTGCCAGCAGTTTCGAAGGGAGGGCCTACGAGCAGTACTTC,CASSFEGRAYEQYF,TRBD2,TRBJ2-7,NA,TRBV28
TGTGCCAGTACCTCAGGGGCAGCCACAGATACGCAGTATTTT,CASTSGAATDTQYF,NA,TRBJ2-3,NA,TRBV19
TGCGCCAGCAGCTTAGGGGGGGCGGATGAAAAACTGTTTTTT,CASSLGGADEKLFF,NA,TRBJ1-4,NA,TRBV5-1
TGTGCCAGCAGCTTAGCGACGGGTGAGAACACTGAAGCTTTCTTT,CASSLATGENTEAFF,NA,TRBJ1-1,NA,TRBV7-6
TGCGCCAGCAGCTTGCTAGCGGGAGCCACAGATACGCAGTATTTT,CASSLLAGATDTQYF,TRBD2,TRBJ2-3,NA,TRBV5-1
TGCAGCGTTGACCTTCACTCCCGGGTCGGGGAGACCCAGTACTTC,CSVDLHSRVGETQYF,NA,TRBJ2-5,NA,TRBV29-1
TGTGCCAGCACAATAACTAGCGGGATCGGGAATGAGCAGTTCTTC,CASTITSGIGNEQFF,TRBD2,TRBJ2-1,NA,TRBV6-6